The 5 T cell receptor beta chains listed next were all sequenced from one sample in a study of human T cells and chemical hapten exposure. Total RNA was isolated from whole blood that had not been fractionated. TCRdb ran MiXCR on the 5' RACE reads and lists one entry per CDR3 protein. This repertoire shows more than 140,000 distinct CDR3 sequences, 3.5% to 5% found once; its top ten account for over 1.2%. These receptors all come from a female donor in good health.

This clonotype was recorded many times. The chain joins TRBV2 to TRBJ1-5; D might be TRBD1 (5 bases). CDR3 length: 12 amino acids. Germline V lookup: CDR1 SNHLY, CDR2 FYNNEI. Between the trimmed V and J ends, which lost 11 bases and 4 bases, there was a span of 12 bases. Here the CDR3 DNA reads TGTGCCGAAGGGGAGCCGAATCAGCCCCAGCATTTT. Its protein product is CAEGEPNQPQHF.

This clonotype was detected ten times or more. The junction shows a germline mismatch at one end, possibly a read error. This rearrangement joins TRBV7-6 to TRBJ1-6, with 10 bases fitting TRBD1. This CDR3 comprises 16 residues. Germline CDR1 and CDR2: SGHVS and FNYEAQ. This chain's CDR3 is CASSSHSGQGNSPLRF. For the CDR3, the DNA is TGTGCCAGCAGCTCCCATTCGGGACAGGGGAATTCACCCCTCCGCTTT.

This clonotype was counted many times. The CDR3 bases are TGTGCCAGCAGCGGAAACAGGGGGCCTAACTATGGCTACACCTTC. Amino acids: CASSGNRGPNYGYTF. The chain employs TRBV7-2 and TRBJ1-2, with 9 bases lining up with TRBD1. CDR3 size: 15 residues. The germline gives CDR1 SGHTA, CDR2 FQGNSA. The V segment lost 5 bases and the J segment 0 bases; nucleotides outside the gene matches: 4.

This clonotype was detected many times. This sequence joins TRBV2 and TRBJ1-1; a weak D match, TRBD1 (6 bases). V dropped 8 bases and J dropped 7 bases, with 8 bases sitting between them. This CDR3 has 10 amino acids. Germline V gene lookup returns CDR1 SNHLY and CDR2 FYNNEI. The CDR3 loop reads CASRQVEAFF. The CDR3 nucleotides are TGTGCCAGCCGACAGGTTGAAGCTTTCTTT. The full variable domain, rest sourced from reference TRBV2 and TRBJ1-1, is EPEVTQTPSHQVTQMGQEVILRCVPISNHLYFYWYRQILGQKVEFLVSFYNNEISEKSEIFDDQFSVERPDGSNFTLKIRSTKLEDSAMYFCASRQVEAFFGQGTRLTVV.

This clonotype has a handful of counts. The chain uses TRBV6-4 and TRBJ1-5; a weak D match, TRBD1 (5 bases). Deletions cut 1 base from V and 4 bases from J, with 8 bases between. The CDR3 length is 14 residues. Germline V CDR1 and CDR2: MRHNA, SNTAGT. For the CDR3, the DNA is TGTGCCAGCAGTGACTTGGGGGGAAATCAGCCCCAGCATTTT. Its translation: CASSDLGGNQPQHF.